The TCR beta chain described here comes from a study of Ad26.COV2.S vaccination and SARS-CoV-2 variants. TCRdb's copy holds only in-frame clones and misses some; the assay was immunoSEQ multiplex PCR. Of about 350,000 clones listed, 86% were seen once; the top ten hold around 11%. Germline-derived CDR1 and CDR2 are KGHSH and LQKENI. This CDR3 is 14 amino acids long. Trimming took 6 bases from V and 6 from J, leaving 14 bases between them. The sample's treatment: 15 to 20 received Ad26.COV2.S at low or high dose, single or two shots; about 5 received placebo; per-sample allocation not given. The study sampled participants on day 63 after the first vaccine or placebo injection.

The source was peripheral blood, collected in a trial of Ad26.COV2.S vaccine versus placebo. This clonotype was sampled from a person between 18 and 59 years old who received the Ad26.COV2.S COVID-19 vaccine or a placebo. The chain carries TRBV18 and TRBJ1-4, with D maybe TRBD1 (6 bases). CDR3 loop: CASSLGGGDEKLFF. In nucleotides, the CDR3 is TGTGCCAGCTCCCTCGGGGGCGGGGATGAAAAACTGTTTTTT.